One and the same sample provided the 6 T cell receptor beta chains below, sequenced in a study of T cell responses to AZD1222 COVID-19 vaccine. The protocol was immunoSEQ multiplex PCR, while the TCRdb copy is restricted to in-frame clones and leaves out a portion. The repertoire holds 95,000 to 150,000 clones, with less than 95% as singletons. The sequencing used peripheral blood, collected on day 0 of MenACWY control vaccination. The receptor set was obtained from an adult in good health.

The chain combines TRBV7-3 with TRBJ2-2; TRBD2 is a possible D gene (6 bases). CDR1 SGHTA and CDR2 FQGTGA come from the germline V gene. The CDR3 length is 14 residues. V was trimmed by 5 bases and J by 2 bases, leaving 9 bases between them. The CDR3 reads CASSLGLNTGELFF. The CDR3 DNA reads as TGTGCCAGCAGCCTGGGACTTAACACCGGGGAGCTGTTTTTT.

The rearrangement joins TRBV7-9 to TRBJ1-1; D is uncertain. Trimming removed 3 bases at V and 5 bases at J, with 13 bases between. Germline loops: CDR1 SEHNR, CDR2 FQNEAQ (reference sequence). The CDR3 runs to 14 residues. The CDR3 coding sequence is TGTGCCAGCAGCTTTGGTTTTTTGGTAACTGAAGCTTTCTTT. It encodes CASSFGFLVTEAFF.

The CDR3 reads CASRSTGQETQYF. CDR3 in DNA: TGCGCCAGCAGAAGTACAGGGCAAGAGACCCAGTACTTC. The chain joins TRBV5-1 to TRBJ2-5; weak D call: TRBD1 (6 bases). The CDR3 is 13 residues long. CDR1 and CDR2 from the germline V gene are SGHRS and YFSETQ. V was shortened by 5 bases and J by 2 bases, with 10 bases between the two germline ends. Together with reference TRBV5-1 and TRBJ2-5, the CDR3 gives the full variable domain: KAGVTQTPRYLIKTRGQQVTLSCSPISGHRSVSWYQQTPGQGLQFLFEYFSETQRNKGNFPGRFSGRQFSNSRSEMNVSTLELGDSALYLCASRSTGQETQYFGPGTRLLVL.

V and J are TRBV6-6 and TRBJ1-1; TRBD1 aligns across 10 bases. The CDR3 is made up of 16 amino acids. The junction had 5 bases not matched to a gene; V was cut back by 4 bases and J by 0 bases. Germline CDR1 MNHNY, CDR2 SVGAGI (reference sequence). The CDR3 loop is CASSSGQGGMNTEAFF. The CDR3 bases are TGTGCCAGCAGTTCAGGACAGGGGGGTATGAACACTGAAGCTTTCTTT.

The chain joins TRBV10-3 to TRBJ2-3; the match to TRBD2 covers 13 bases. This CDR3 has 16 residues. Germline loops: CDR1 ENHRY, CDR2 SYGVKD. Germline trimming cut 4 bases from V and 4 bases from J; bases unmatched to any gene: 5. The CDR3, as DNA: TGTGCCATCAGTGGTACTAGCGGGGGGGCCGCAGATACGCAGTATTTT. This sequence encodes CAISGTSGGAADTQYF.

The chain is built from TRBV7-9 and TRBJ2-7; TRBD2 aligns across 9 bases. CDR1 and CDR2 (germline): SEHNR, FQNEAQ (reference sequence). The CDR3 totals 15 residues. V lost 6 bases to trimming and J lost 3 bases; unmatched junction nucleotides: 9. DNA for the CDR3: TGTGCCAGCAGTGATATTAGCGGGGGATTCTACGAGCAGTACGTC. Translating it yields CASSDISGGFYEQYV.